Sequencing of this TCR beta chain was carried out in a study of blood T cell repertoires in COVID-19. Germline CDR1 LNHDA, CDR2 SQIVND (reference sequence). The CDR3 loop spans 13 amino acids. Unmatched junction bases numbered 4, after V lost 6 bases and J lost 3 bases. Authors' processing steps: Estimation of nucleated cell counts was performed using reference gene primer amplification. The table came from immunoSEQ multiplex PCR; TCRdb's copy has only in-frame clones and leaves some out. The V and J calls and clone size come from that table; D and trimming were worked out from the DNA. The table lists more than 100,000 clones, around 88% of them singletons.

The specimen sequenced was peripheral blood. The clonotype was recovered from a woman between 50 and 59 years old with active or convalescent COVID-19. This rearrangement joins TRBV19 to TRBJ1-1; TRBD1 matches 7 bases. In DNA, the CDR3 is TGTGCCAGTAGACGACAGGGTTACACTGAAGCTTTCTTT. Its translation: CASRRQGYTEAFF.